These 25 T cell receptor beta chains originate from one sample sequenced in a study of technical replicates of blood from several donors. Sequencing was performed with immunoSEQ multiplex PCR; in TCRdb, only in-frame clones are kept and a portion is missing. This sample has 55,000 to 80,000 clones, with roughly 98% found just once. Sequences were obtained from T cells isolated from PBMCs. The receptor source for this set is a human donor in good health.

This clone was counted a single time. The V and J genes are TRBV6-5 and TRBJ1-1, with D tentatively TRBD1 (6 bases). V was trimmed by 4 bases and J by 0 bases, leaving 9 bases between them. The length of the CDR3 is 14 residues. Germline V gene lookup returns CDR1 MNHEY and CDR2 SVGAGI. CDR3 DNA sequence: TGTGCCAGCAGTTCTACAGGGATGAACACTGAAGCTTTCTTT. Its protein product is CASSSTGMNTEAFF.

The rearrangement joins TRBV28 to TRBJ2-5, with TRBD2 matching 10 bases. V trimming: 4 bases; J trimming: 2 bases; junction bases outside the gene matches: 4. The CDR3 sequence is 15 residues long. The germline V gene encodes CDR1 MDHEN and CDR2 SYDVKM. The CDR3 nucleotides are TGTGCCAGCAGTTCACCTAGCGGGGGTCAAGAGACCCAGTACTTC. Amino acid sequence: CASSSPSGGQETQYF.

This clone was recorded only once. The genes are TRBV5-4 and TRBJ1-2, with 10 bases identical to TRBD1. V dropped 4 bases and J dropped 10; count of bases not matched to a gene: 16. The germline V gene has CDR1 SGHNT and CDR2 YYREEE (reference sequence). The CDR3 is 16 residues long. For the CDR3, the DNA is TGTGCCAGCAGCCCGAGGACAGGGGGTCCTCTAGAACTCTACACCTTC. Its translation is CASSPRTGGPLELYTF.

CDR3 nucleotide sequence: TGTGCCAGCAGCTTGACTAGCGGTAATTCTGAGCAGTACTTC. It translates to CASSLTSGNSEQYF. This sequence joins TRBV7-9 and TRBJ2-7, with 9 bases matching TRBD2. CDR3 length: 14 amino acids. The germline V gene encodes CDR1 SEHNR and CDR2 FQNEAQ (reference sequence). Trimming removed 3 bases from V and 7 bases from J; junction bases left unmatched: 7.

J is TRBJ2-7 and V is TRBV27, with TRBD1 matching 10 bases. Germline lookup yields CDR1 MNHEY and CDR2 SMNVEV (reference sequence). The CDR3 has 17 amino acids. V lost 8 bases, J lost 0 bases, and 13 bases stayed unmatched. The CDR3 region has the DNA TGTGCCAGCGGCCCGGGACAGGGGATCGCGTACTCCTACGAGCAGTACTTC. Its protein is CASGPGQGIAYSYEQYF.

This clone was seen just once. The chain joins TRBV6-5 to TRBJ1-1, with TRBD1 identical over 8 bases. CDR1 MNHEY and CDR2 SVGAGI come from the germline V gene. Trimming cost V 5 bases and J 8 bases; bases outside gene matches: 7. The CDR3 extends over 13 amino acids. The CDR3 coding sequence is TGTGCCAGCAGTCAAAACAGGGGGGTAGAAGCTTTCTTT. It translates to CASSQNRGVEAFF.

The gene calls are TRBV5-1 and TRBJ2-5, with a weak D call TRBD2 (6 bases). The last part of the DNA fits TRBJ2-7 better; the J call may be wrong. Germline CDR1 is SGHRS and CDR2 is YFSETQ. This CDR3 spans 16 amino acids. CDR3 loop: CASSWEVGVQTYEQYF. The CDR3 coding sequence is TGCGCCAGCAGCTGGGAGGTAGGGGTTCAAACCTACGAGCAGTACTTC.

This clone was detected once. The V gene is TRBV4-1, the J gene TRBJ1-1, with a tentative D call TRBD1 (5 bases). This CDR3 region has 17 residues. CDR1 and CDR2 from the germline V gene are MGHRA and YSYEKL. The V end lost 3 bases, the J end lost 7 bases, and 24 bases lay between the germline ends. CDR3 sequence (DNA): TGCGCCAGCAGCCACACACCTGCCGGGGGAGTAGGTGGTGAAGCTTTCTTT. Protein product: CASSHTPAGGVGGEAFF.

The chain combines TRBV27 with TRBJ2-2, with 9 bases that match TRBD2. V trimming: 1 base; J trimming: 10 bases; junction bases outside the gene matches: 4. The CDR3 is 14 amino acids. The germline V gene encodes CDR1 MNHEY and CDR2 SMNVEV (reference sequence). CDR3 in DNA: TGTGCCAGCAGTTTATTTGCGGGGGGGCAGGAGCTGTTTTTT. As protein: CASSLFAGGQELFF.

This chain connects TRBV27 to TRBJ1-1; TRBD1 might be the D (5 bases). CDR1 and CDR2 from the germline V gene are MNHEY and SMNVEV (reference sequence). V lost 3 bases, J lost 4 bases, and 12 bases lay in between. The CDR3 has 14 amino acids. Here the CDR3 DNA reads TGTGCCAGCAGTTTGGCAGGGCATTCCACTGAAGCTTTCTTT. This gives the protein CASSLAGHSTEAFF.

The chain combines TRBV6-1 with TRBJ1-6; D remains ambiguous. Per germline, CDR1 MNHNS and CDR2 SASEGT. V lost 1 base and J lost 3, with 16 bases in between. This CDR3 spans 18 amino acids. This CDR3 is CASSEEIPGVIYNSPLHF. In DNA form, the CDR3 reads TGTGCCAGCAGTGAAGAGATCCCGGGAGTGATCTATAATTCACCCCTCCACTTT.

This chain connects TRBV10-3 to TRBJ2-7; TRBD2 matches 14 bases. This CDR3 is 16 amino acids long. The ends lost 6 bases at V and 7 bases at J; junction bases unmatched: 11. The germline V gene has CDR1 ENHRY and CDR2 SYGVKD. The CDR3 spells CAISPGLAGEIREQYF. The CDR3 DNA is TGTGCCATCAGCCCGGGACTAGCGGGAGAAATACGGGAGCAGTACTTC.

This clone was observed once. This rearrangement joins TRBV5-8 to TRBJ2-7; TRBD1 agrees at 8 bases. In germline, CDR1 is SGHTS, CDR2 YDEGEE. This CDR3 contains 15 residues. The V segment lost 4 bases and the J segment 6 bases; nucleotides outside the gene matches: 12. CDR3 coding DNA: TGTGCCAGCAGCCGAGCGGACAGGGAGGTGCTCGAGCAGTACTTC. The encoded protein is CASSRADREVLEQYF.

This sequence joins TRBV29-1 and TRBJ1-5, with 7 bases lining up with TRBD1. Losses at the gene ends were 5 bases for V and 2 bases for J; bases not matched to a gene: 6. This CDR3 is built from 14 residues. Germline V gene sequence: CDR1 SQVTM, CDR2 ANQGSEA. The CDR3 reads CSVTTGFGNQPQHF. CDR3 DNA sequence: TGCAGCGTTACGACAGGGTTTGGCAATCAGCCCCAGCATTTT. Using reference TRBV29-1 and TRBJ1-5 for the parts outside the CDR3, the full variable domain is SAVISQKPSRDICQRGTSLTIQCQVDSQVTMMFWYRQQPGQSLTLIATANQGSEATYESGFVIDKFPISRPNLTFSTLTVSNMSPEDSSIYLCSVTTGFGNQPQHFGDGTRLSIL.

This chain connects TRBV6-1 to TRBJ1-3; D is unresolved. This CDR3 spans 15 amino acids. The V and J ends lost 5 bases and 0 bases respectively, with 11 bases between them. CDR1 is MNHNS and CDR2 is SASEGT in the germline V gene. CDR3 coding DNA: TGTGCCAGCAGTCCTCCGGGATCCTCTGGAAACACCATATATTTT. Translating it yields CASSPPGSSGNTIYF.

The chain joins TRBV6-4 to TRBJ2-5; 9 positions agree with TRBD1. The CDR3 covers 14 residues. Losses at the gene ends were 9 bases for V and 5 bases for J; bases not matched to a gene: 10. CDR1 MRHNA and CDR2 SNTAGT come from the germline V gene. The DNA of the CDR3 is TGTGCCAGTTTAGATACAGGGGGCCGGGAGACCCAGTACTTC. Protein product: CASLDTGGRETQYF.

V and J are TRBV9 and TRBJ2-1, with a tentative D call TRBD2 (7 bases). There are 16 residues in the CDR3. The germline CDR1 and CDR2 sequences are SGDLS and YYNGEE. The V end was cut by 2 bases, the J end by 9 bases, with 21 bases between. For the CDR3, the DNA is TGTGCCAGCAGCGTGTTACGGGGGGACCGAGGGGGTGAGCAGTTCTTC. Amino acid sequence: CASSVLRGDRGGEQFF. The entire variable domain, with the rest obtained from reference TRBV9 and TRBJ2-1, is as follows: DSGVTQTPKHLITATGQRVTLRCSPRSGDLSVYWYQQSLDQGLQFLIQYYNGEERAKGNILERFSAQQFPDLHSELNLSSLELGDSALYFCASSVLRGDRGGEQFFGPGTRLTVL.

This clone came up once. This chain connects TRBV2 to TRBJ2-7, with 11 bases matching TRBD2. The CDR3 sequence is 15 residues long. The V gene's germline CDR1 is SNHLY and CDR2 FYNNEI. V lost 5 bases and J lost 2; bases outside the gene matches: 5. The CDR3 reads CASSRLAGTTYEQYF. CDR3 DNA sequence: TGTGCCAGCAGTCGACTAGCGGGGACCACCTACGAGCAGTACTTC.

The genes are TRBV6-5 and TRBJ1-5, with D maybe TRBD1 (5 bases). The V gene lost 2 bases and the J gene lost 5 bases, with 10 bases spanning the gap. The CDR3 spans 14 residues. In germline, CDR1 is MNHEY, CDR2 SVGAGI. CDR3 nucleotide sequence: TGTGCCAGCAGTTACGCGGGGGACTATCAGCCCCAGCATTTT. Translating gives CASSYAGDYQPQHF.

The chain joins TRBV9 to TRBJ2-4; no reliable D call. The CDR3 has 13 residues. Between the trimmed V and J ends, which lost 4 bases and 8 bases, there was a span of 13 bases. From germline, CDR1 is SGDLS and CDR2 YYNGEE. CDR3 nucleotides: TGTGCCAGCAGCTCCGTAACCCAGGACATTCAGTACTTC. This encodes CASSSVTQDIQYF.

In this sample, this clone turned up once. V usage is TRBV7-6 and J usage is TRBJ2-1, with a weak D call TRBD1 (5 bases). Germline CDR1 is SGHVS and CDR2 is FNYEAQ. The germline V and J ends were trimmed by 4 bases and 6 bases, with 10 bases remaining between them. The CDR3 is made up of 13 amino acids. The CDR3 DNA is TGTGCCAGCAGCTGGGGCAGGAGCAATGAGCAGTTCTTC. It encodes CASSWGRSNEQFF.

The chain uses TRBV4-1 and TRBJ2-3; possible D gene TRBD2, 5 bases. The CDR3 contains 16 residues. V lost 1 base to trimming and J lost 0 bases, with 11 bases between them. Per germline, CDR1 MGHRA and CDR2 YSYEKL. Here the CDR3 DNA reads TGCGCCAGCAGCCAAGTTGCGGGTGCTAGCACAGATACGCAGTATTTT. This gives the protein CASSQVAGASTDTQYF.

The chain recombines TRBV6-1 with TRBJ2-5; tentative D call: TRBD2 (7 bases). The germline gives CDR1 MNHNS, CDR2 SASEGT. The CDR3 consists of 15 residues. The V gene lost 5 bases and the J gene lost 6 bases, with 19 bases spanning the gap. The CDR3 protein is CASSSPKGGRKTQYF. The CDR3, as DNA: TGTGCCAGCAGTTCCCCGAAGGGGGGGAGGAAGACCCAGTACTTC.

The V gene is TRBV14, the J gene TRBJ1-1; 7 bases match TRBD1. Per the germline V gene, CDR1 is SGHDN and CDR2 is FVKESK. Trimming removed 4 bases from V and 1 base from J; junction bases left unmatched: 3. This CDR3 spans 14 amino acids. This chain's CDR3 is CASSRDSRNTEAFF. CDR3 in DNA: TGTGCCAGCAGCCGGGACAGCCGGAACACTGAAGCTTTCTTT. Drawing the rest from reference TRBV14 and TRBJ1-1, the complete variable domain is EAGVTQFPSHSVIEKGQTVTLRCDPISGHDNLYWYRRVMGKEIKFLLHFVKESKQDESGMPNNRFLAERTGGTYSTLKVQPAELEDSGVYFCASSRDSRNTEAFFGQGTRLTVV.

The rearrangement links TRBV30 to TRBJ2-7, with 11 bases lining up with TRBD2. Germline V gives CDR1 GTSNPN, CDR2 SVGIG (reference sequence). The V segment lost 4 bases and the J segment 3 bases; nucleotides outside the gene matches: 23. This CDR3 contains 20 residues. The DNA of the CDR3 is TGTGCCTGGAAATTAAGACTTCCGGGACTAGCGGACATTCCCAGCTACGAGCAGTACTTC. Its protein product is CAWKLRLPGLADIPSYEQYF.